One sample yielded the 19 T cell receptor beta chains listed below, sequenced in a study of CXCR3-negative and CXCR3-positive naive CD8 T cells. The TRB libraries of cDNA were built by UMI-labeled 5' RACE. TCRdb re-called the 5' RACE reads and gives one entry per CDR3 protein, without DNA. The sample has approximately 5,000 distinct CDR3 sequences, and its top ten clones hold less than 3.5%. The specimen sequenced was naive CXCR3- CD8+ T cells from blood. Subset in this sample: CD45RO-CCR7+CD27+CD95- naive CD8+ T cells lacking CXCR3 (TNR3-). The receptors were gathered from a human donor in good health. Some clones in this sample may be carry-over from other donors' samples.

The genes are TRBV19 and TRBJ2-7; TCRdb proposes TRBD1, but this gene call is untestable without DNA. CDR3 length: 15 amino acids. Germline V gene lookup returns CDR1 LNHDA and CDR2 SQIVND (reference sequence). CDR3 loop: CASSPLPGQGYEQYF.

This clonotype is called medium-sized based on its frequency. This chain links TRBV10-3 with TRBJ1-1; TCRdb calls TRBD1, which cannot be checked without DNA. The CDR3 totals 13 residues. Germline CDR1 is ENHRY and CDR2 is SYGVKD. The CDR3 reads CAMTGGKNTEAFF.

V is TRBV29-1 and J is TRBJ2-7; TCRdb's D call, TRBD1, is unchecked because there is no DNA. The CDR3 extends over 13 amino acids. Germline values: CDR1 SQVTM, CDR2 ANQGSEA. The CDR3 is CSVDEGEPPQQYF.

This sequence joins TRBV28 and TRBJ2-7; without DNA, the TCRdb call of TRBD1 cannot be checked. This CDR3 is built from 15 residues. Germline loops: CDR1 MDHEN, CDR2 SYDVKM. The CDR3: CASSLAAGVSYEQYF.

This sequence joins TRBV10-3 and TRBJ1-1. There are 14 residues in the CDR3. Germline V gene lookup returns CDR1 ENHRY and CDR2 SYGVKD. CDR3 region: CAISEPSGFTEAFF.

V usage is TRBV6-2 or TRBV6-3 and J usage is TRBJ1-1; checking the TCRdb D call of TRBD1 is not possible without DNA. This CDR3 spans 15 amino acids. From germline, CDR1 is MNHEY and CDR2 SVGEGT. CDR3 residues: CASRLLRALNTEAFF.

This CDR3 reads CASRRNTEAFF. The V and J genes are TRBV6-1 and TRBJ1-1. This CDR3 spans 11 amino acids. Per germline, CDR1 MNHNS and CDR2 SASEGT.

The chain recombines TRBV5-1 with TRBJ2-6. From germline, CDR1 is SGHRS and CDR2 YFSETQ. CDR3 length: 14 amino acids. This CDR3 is CASRQRSGANVLTF. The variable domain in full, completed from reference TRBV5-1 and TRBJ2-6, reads KAGVTQTPRYLIKTRGQQVTLSCSPISGHRSVSWYQQTPGQGLQFLFEYFSETQRNKGNFPGRFSGRQFSNSRSEMNVSTLELGDSALYLCASRQRSGANVLTFGAGSRLTVL.

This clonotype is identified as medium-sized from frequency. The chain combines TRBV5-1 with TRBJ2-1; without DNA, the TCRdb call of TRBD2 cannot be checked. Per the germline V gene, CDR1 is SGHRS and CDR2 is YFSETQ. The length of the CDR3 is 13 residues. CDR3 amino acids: CASSLALVDEQFF.

CDR3 protein: CAISAGDRAGEKLFF. V gene TRBV10-3 combines with J gene TRBJ1-4; TCRdb lists TRBD1, though no DNA is available to test this call. CDR3 length: 15 amino acids. Germline V lookup: CDR1 ENHRY, CDR2 SYGVKD.

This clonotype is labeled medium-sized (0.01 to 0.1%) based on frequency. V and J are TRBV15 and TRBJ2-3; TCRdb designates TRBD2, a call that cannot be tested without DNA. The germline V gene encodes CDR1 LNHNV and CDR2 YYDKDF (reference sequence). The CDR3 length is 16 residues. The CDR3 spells CATSSAGEGVQDTQYF.

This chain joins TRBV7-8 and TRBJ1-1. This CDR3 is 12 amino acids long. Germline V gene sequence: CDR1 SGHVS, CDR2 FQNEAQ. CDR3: CASSLNTAEAFF.

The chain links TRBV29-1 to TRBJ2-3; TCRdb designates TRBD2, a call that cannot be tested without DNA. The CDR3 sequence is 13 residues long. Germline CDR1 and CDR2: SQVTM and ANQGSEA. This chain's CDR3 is CSVEDRGADTQYF.

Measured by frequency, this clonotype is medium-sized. The CDR3 sequence: CASSPNILYEQYF. The rearrangement links TRBV7-2 to TRBJ2-7. The CDR3 is 13 residues long. Germline values: CDR1 SGHTA, CDR2 FQGNSA.

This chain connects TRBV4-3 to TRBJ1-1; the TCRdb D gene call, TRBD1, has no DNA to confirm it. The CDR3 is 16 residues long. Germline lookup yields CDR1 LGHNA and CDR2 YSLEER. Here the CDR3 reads CASSHSGTGANTEAFF.

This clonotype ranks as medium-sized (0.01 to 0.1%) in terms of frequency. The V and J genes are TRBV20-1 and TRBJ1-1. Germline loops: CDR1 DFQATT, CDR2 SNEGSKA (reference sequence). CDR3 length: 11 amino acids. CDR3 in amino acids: CSAPLVSEAFF.

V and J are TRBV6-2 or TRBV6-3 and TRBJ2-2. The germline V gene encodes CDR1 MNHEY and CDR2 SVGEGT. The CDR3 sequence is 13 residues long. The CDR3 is CASRWANTGELFF.

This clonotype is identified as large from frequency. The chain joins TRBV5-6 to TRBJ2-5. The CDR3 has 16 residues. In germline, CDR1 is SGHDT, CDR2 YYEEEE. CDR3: CASSSGEVEMVETQYF.

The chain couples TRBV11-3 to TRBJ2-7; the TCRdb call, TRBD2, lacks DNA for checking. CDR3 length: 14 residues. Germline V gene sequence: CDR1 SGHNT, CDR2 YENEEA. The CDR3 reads CASSLERDYYEQYF.